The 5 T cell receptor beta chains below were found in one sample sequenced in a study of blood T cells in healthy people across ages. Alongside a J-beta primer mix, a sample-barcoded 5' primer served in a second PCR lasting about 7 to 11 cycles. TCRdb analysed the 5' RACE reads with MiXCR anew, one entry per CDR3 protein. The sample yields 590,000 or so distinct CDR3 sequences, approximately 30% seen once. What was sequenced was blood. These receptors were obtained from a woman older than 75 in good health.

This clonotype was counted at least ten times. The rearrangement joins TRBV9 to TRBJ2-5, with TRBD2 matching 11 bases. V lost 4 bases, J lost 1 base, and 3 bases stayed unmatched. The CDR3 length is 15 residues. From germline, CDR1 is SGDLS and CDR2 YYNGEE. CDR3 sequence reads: CASSIGTSGQETQYF. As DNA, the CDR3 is TGTGCCAGCAGCATCGGGACTAGCGGCCAAGAGACCCAGTACTTC.

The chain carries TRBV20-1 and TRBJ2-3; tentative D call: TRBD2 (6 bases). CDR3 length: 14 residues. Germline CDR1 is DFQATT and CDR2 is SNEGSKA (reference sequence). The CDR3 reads CSAAPGGGTDTQYF. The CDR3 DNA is TGCAGCGCAGCCCCCGGGGGTGGCACAGATACGCAGTATTTT.

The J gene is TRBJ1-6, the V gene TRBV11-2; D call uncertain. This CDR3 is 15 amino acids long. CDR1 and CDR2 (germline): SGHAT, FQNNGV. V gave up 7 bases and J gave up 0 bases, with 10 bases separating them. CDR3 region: CASTWRDSYNSPLHF. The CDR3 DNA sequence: TGTGCCAGCACTTGGCGGGACTCCTATAATTCACCCCTCCACTTT. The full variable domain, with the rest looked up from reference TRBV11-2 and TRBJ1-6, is EAGVAQSPRYKIIEKRQSVAFWCNPISGHATLYWYQQILGQGPKLLIQFQNNGVVDDSQLPKDRFSAERLKGVDSTLKIQPAKLEDSAVYLCASTWRDSYNSPLHFGNGTRLTVT.

The CDR3 nucleotides read TGTGCCAGCAGTCCCCGGCGGACTAGCGCGAACTACGAGCAGTACTTC. It is translated as CASSPRRTSANYEQYF. The V call is TRBV12-3 or TRBV12-4, the J call TRBJ2-7; 9 positions match TRBD2. The CDR3 sequence is 16 residues long. V lost 5 bases to trimming and J lost 3 bases; unmatched junction nucleotides: 11.

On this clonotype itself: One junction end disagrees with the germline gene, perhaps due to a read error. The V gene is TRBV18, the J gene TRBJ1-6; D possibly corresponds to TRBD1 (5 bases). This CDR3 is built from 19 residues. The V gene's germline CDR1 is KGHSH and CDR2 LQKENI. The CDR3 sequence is CASSPRGVTEMGRYSPPHF. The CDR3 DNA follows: TGTGCCAGCTCACCAAGAGGGGTTACCGAGATGGGGAGGTACTCACCCCCCCACTTT.